Listed here are 8 T cell receptor beta chains from one sample, sequenced in a study of shared clonotypes between healthy human individuals (dated by TCRdb to about 2020). The receptor library was made with the immunoSEQ multiplex PCR assay. What TCRdb holds here is the immuneACCESS table cut down to in-frame rearrangements. Part of the clones is not present; checked against another copy, under half of the missing clones reflect an unresolved V gene, and the others are unexplained. Recorded for this sample are 450,000 to 700,000 clones; 95% of them occurred a single time. The ten largest clones add up to around 0.097% of the sample. CD8 naive samples were CD45RO-negative cells positively selected for CCR7, giving a CD45RA+CCR7+ population that excluded TemRA cells. The sequencing sample was made of naive CD8+ T cells sorted from blood. This specimen's cell subset or site label, per the study, means: CD45RA+CCR7+. Source of these receptors: a woman aged 25 to 45 in good health.

This chain links TRBV4-2 with TRBJ2-1; TRBD2 matches 7 bases. The CDR3 sequence is 17 residues long. The J segment lost 4 bases and the V segment lost 0 bases, leaving 9 bases of the junction unmatched. Germline CDR1 reads LGHNA; CDR2 reads YNFKEQ. DNA for the CDR3: TGTGCCAGCAGCCAAGAAGAGAGCGGGGCCCATTACAATGAGCAGTTCTTC. Encoded protein: CASSQEESGAHYNEQFF.

This chain joins TRBV4-1 and TRBJ2-1; 13 bases match TRBD2. V shed 5 bases, J shed 5 bases, and the junction held 3 bases outside the gene matches. The CDR3 has 15 amino acids. CDR1 is MGHRA and CDR2 is YSYEKL in the germline V gene. As DNA, the CDR3 is TGCGCCAGCAGCTACGGGACTAGCGGGAACAATGAGCAGTTCTTC. Protein product: CASSYGTSGNNEQFF.

The chain joins TRBV5-5 to TRBJ1-1; D is perhaps TRBD1 (5 bases). The CDR3 covers 14 residues. Germline V lookup: CDR1 SGHKS, CDR2 YYEKEE (reference sequence). The V end lost 4 bases, the J end lost 1 base, and 11 bases lay between the germline ends. In nucleotides, the CDR3 is TGTGCCAGCAGCCGGGGAGGGGAGAACACTGAAGCTTTCTTT. It specifies CASSRGGENTEAFF.

In regard to this clone: Other DNA sequences in the same sample also yield this CDR3. The chain couples TRBV10-1 to TRBJ1-1, with unresolved D. The length of the CDR3 is 12 residues. Germline values: CDR1 WNHNN, CDR2 SYGVQD (reference sequence). Between the trimmed V and J ends, which lost 3 bases and 5 bases, there was a span of 7 bases. The CDR3 nucleotides read TGCGCCAGCAGTGATGAAGGGACTGAAGCTTTCTTT. As protein: CASSDEGTEAFF.

This chain links TRBV4-1 with TRBJ2-7, with TRBD1 identical over 7 bases. The germline gives CDR1 MGHRA, CDR2 YSYEKL. The CDR3 covers 15 residues. V was pared by 5 bases and J by 2 bases, with 9 bases of the junction left unmatched. In DNA form, the CDR3 reads TGCGCCAGCAGCTTGAGGGACAGTGTCGCCTACGAGCAGTACTTC. This codes for CASSLRDSVAYEQYF.

The V and J genes are TRBV7-2 and TRBJ2-7; TRBD1 might be the D (6 bases). CDR1 is SGHTA and CDR2 is FQGNSA in the germline V gene. The V end was cut by 1 base, the J end by 3 bases, with 13 bases between. The CDR3 is made up of 15 amino acids. The CDR3 nucleotides read TGTGCCAGCAGCTTAGAGGCAGGGGTCATCTACGAGCAGTACTTC. Its translation: CASSLEAGVIYEQYF. Combining the CDR3 with reference TRBV7-2 and TRBJ2-7 gives the whole variable domain GAGVSQSPSNKVTEKGKDVELRCDPISGHTALYWYRQSLGQGLEFLIYFQGNSAPDKSGLPSDRFSAERTGGSVSTLTIQRTQQEDSAVYLCASSLEAGVIYEQYFGPGTRLTVT.

CDR3 region: CSVGVGPYEQYF. Written as DNA, the CDR3 is TGCAGCGTTGGTGTGGGACCCTACGAGCAGTACTTC. The gene calls are TRBV29-1 and TRBJ2-5; the D gene could be TRBD1 or TRBD2 (5 bases each). The DNA end is more similar to TRBJ2-7, so the J call may be wrong. CDR3 length equals 12 residues. Germline V gene sequence: CDR1 SQVTM, CDR2 ANQGSEA.

This chain uses TRBV19 with TRBJ1-1; D possibly corresponds to TRBD1 (5 bases). Per germline, CDR1 LNHDA and CDR2 SQIVND (reference sequence). Trimming took 5 bases from V and 11 from J, leaving 9 bases between them. CDR3 length equals 10 residues. The CDR3 spells CASSGGRAFF. The CDR3 DNA follows: TGTGCCAGTAGTGGGGGGAGGGCTTTCTTT.